A single T cell receptor (beta chain) is shown here with its context. What it binds is unknown. The sample originates from a study of shared clonotypes between healthy human individuals. Study conclusions and caveats: What limited the represented genetic and exposure-history diversity was the small number of donors.

Genomic DNA for unsorted samples, which was extracted with the QIAamp DNA Blood Mini kit, came from roughly 100 million PBMCs. TCRdb's table, derived via immunoSEQ multiplex PCR, lists solely in-frame clones and lacks some. The sample yields hundreds of thousands of clones, roughly 79% seen once. V shed 0 bases and J shed 5 bases, with 9 bases lying between them. In germline, CDR1 is SGHRS, CDR2 YFSETQ. The CDR3 length is 14 residues. Sequencing was carried out using PBMCs. The sequence derives from a woman in her 40s in good health. Some clones in this sample may be carry-over from other donors' samples. The chain uses TRBV5-1 and TRBJ1-5; no definite D call. The CDR3 coding sequence is TGCGCCAGCAGCTTGGGGCAGCTAGATCAGCCCCAGCATTTT. Amino acids: CASSLGQLDQPQHF.